Below are 14 T cell receptor beta chains sequenced from a single sample in a study of blood T cells in healthy people across ages. Primed by a sample-barcoded 5' primer and a J-beta primer mix, a second PCR proceeded for about 7 to 12 cycles. TCRdb reanalysed the 5' RACE reads using MiXCR and keeps one entry per CDR3 protein. Seen here are approximately 1,700,000 distinct CDR3 sequences, more than 35% observed once, and the top ten hold roughly 23%. Sequencing was done on a sample of blood. The receptors shown here come from a human donor in good health.

This clonotype was seen a handful of times. The V call is TRBV20-1, the J call TRBJ2-1; the match to TRBD2 covers 9 bases. V trimming: 1 base; J trimming: 5 bases; junction bases outside the gene matches: 6. This CDR3 is built from 15 residues. From germline, CDR1 is DFQATT and CDR2 SNEGSKA (reference sequence). CDR3 in DNA: TGCAGTGCTAGAGCGCGGGGGGGCGACGACAATGAGCAGTTCTTC. It is translated as CSARARGGDDNEQFF.

The chain uses TRBV20-1 and TRBJ2-1; D perhaps matches TRBD2 (7 bases). The CDR3 has 14 amino acids. V lost 7 bases and J lost 4, with 17 bases in between. Germline V gene sequence: CDR1 DFQATT, CDR2 SNEGSKA (reference sequence). The CDR3 loop reads CSVREGGPYNEQFF. In nucleotides, the CDR3 is TGCAGTGTCAGGGAGGGGGGGCCGTACAATGAGCAGTTCTTC.

The chain recombines TRBV7-2 with TRBJ2-3, with no clear D. This CDR3 is 15 amino acids long. Trimming took off 4 bases at V and 1 base at J, with 12 bases between the two ends. From germline, CDR1 is SGHTA and CDR2 FQGNSA. CDR3 amino acids: CASSSQGSGTDTQYF. CDR3 sequence (DNA): TGTGCCAGCAGCTCCCAAGGGTCGGGCACAGATACGCAGTATTTT. The full variable domain, completed using reference TRBV7-2 and TRBJ2-3, is GAGVSQSPSNKVTEKGKDVELRCDPISGHTALYWYRQSLGQGLEFLIYFQGNSAPDKSGLPSDRFSAERTGGSVSTLTIQRTQQEDSAVYLCASSSQGSGTDTQYFGPGTRLTVL.

The V call is TRBV5-1, the J call TRBJ2-1; D is undetermined. The V gene's germline CDR1 is SGHRS and CDR2 YFSETQ. The CDR3 contains 15 residues. The germline V and J ends were trimmed by 3 bases and 4 bases, with 14 bases remaining between them. In DNA, the CDR3 is TGCGCCAGCAGCTCCCCAAGAGGCGAATACAATGAGCAGTTCTTC. Protein product: CASSSPRGEYNEQFF.

The V call is TRBV10-3, the J call TRBJ2-2; perhaps TRBD2 as D (5 bases). This CDR3 has 12 residues. Germline CDR1 reads ENHRY; CDR2 reads SYGVKD. The DNA for the CDR3 is TGTGCTCGAGGGTCCGACACCGGGGAGCTGTTTTTT. Protein product: CARGSDTGELFF.

This clonotype was counted a few times. CDR3 loop: CASSWGVTEAFF. The CDR3 nucleotides are TGTGCCAGCAGCTGGGGGGTAACTGAAGCTTTCTTT. The chain recombines TRBV7-2 with TRBJ1-1; D may be TRBD1 (5 bases). Germline CDR1 SGHTA, CDR2 FQGNSA. The germline V and J ends were trimmed by 4 bases and 5 bases, with 8 bases remaining between them. CDR3 length equals 12 residues.

This clonotype was seen more than once but under ten times. V and J are TRBV7-9 and TRBJ1-2; D not certain. The V and J ends lost 1 base and 6 bases respectively, with 6 bases between them. CDR3 length: 12 amino acids. Germline V gene sequence: CDR1 SEHNR, CDR2 FQNEAQ (reference sequence). CDR3: CASSLDLHGYTF. As DNA, the CDR3 is TGTGCCAGCAGCTTAGATCTCCATGGCTACACCTTC.

The V call is TRBV20-1, the J call TRBJ2-5, with 8 nucleotides matching TRBD2. Per the germline V gene, CDR1 is DFQATT and CDR2 is SNEGSKA (reference sequence). The CDR3 is 15 amino acids. The V segment lost 0 bases and the J segment 0 bases; nucleotides outside the gene matches: 3. The CDR3 reads CSARDAGGNQETQYF. For the CDR3, the DNA is TGCAGTGCTAGAGATGCGGGGGGTAACCAAGAGACCCAGTACTTC.

The J gene is TRBJ2-5, the V gene TRBV7-2; TRBD2 agrees at 7 bases. Germline lookup yields CDR1 SGHTA and CDR2 FQGNSA. V gave up 5 bases and J gave up 2 bases; unmatched junction bases: 8. The CDR3 sequence is 15 residues long. The CDR3 DNA sequence: TGTGCCAGCAGCCGTACGACTAGCCGGCAAGAGACCCAGTACTTC. It codes for CASSRTTSRQETQYF.

At least ten counts were recorded for this clonotype. This chain uses TRBV24-1 with TRBJ2-6, with D unresolved. Germline lookup yields CDR1 KGHDR and CDR2 SFDVKD. The CDR3 spans 16 residues. V was pared by 6 bases and J by 0 bases, with 11 bases between. The CDR3 nucleotides read TGTGCCACCAGTTTAGGTCCCACCTCTGGGGCCAACGTCCTGACTTTC. Protein sequence: CATSLGPTSGANVLTF.

CDR3 nucleotides: TGTGCCAGCAGTTCCGACCCTGGGGGGCCGCTAAATAATTCACCCCTCCACTTT. Protein: CASSSDPGGPLNNSPLHF. The chain links TRBV12-3 or TRBV12-4 to TRBJ1-6; maybe TRBD1 (6 bases). The CDR3 has 18 residues. V was pared by 4 bases and J by 5 bases, with 21 bases between.

This clonotype showed up just a few times. The CDR3 protein is CASSPSRGATNEKLFF. The CDR3 bases are TGTGCCAGCAGCCCATCCAGGGGCGCAACTAATGAAAAACTGTTTTTT. The gene calls are TRBV7-9 and TRBJ1-4, with D possibly matching TRBD1 (6 bases). This CDR3 spans 16 amino acids. V was clipped by 5 bases and J by 0 bases, with 13 bases between them. CDR1 and CDR2 from the germline V gene are SEHNR and FQNEAQ (reference sequence).

The DNA of the CDR3 is TGTGCCAGCAGCCCCCACAGGGTACGTCAAGCTTTCTTT. As protein: CASSPHRVRQAFF. The chain has TRBV13 and TRBJ1-1; TRBD1 is a possible D gene (6 bases). The CDR3 is 13 residues long. With 5 bases removed from V and 9 bases from J, the gap between germline ends came to 16 bases. Germline V gives CDR1 PRHDT, CDR2 FYEKMQ (reference sequence).

This clonotype was detected ten times or more. This chain uses TRBV20-1 with TRBJ2-5; TRBD2 matches at 7 bases. The CDR3 has 12 amino acids. Per the germline V gene, CDR1 is DFQATT and CDR2 is SNEGSKA (reference sequence). V lost 2 bases, J lost 5 bases, and 2 bases stayed unmatched. The CDR3 reads CSARPGGETQYF. CDR3 sequence (DNA): TGCAGTGCTAGACCCGGGGGGGAGACCCAGTACTTC.